The 23 T cell receptor beta chains listed next were all sequenced from one sample in a study of T-cell memory formation after mild COVID-19. One entry per CDR3 protein, called by TCRdb with MiXCR from the 5' RACE reads. The sample contains 300,000 to 400,000 distinct CDR3 sequences, about a sixth of which appear only once. Sequences were obtained from PBMCs or a T cell subset sorted from them (not recorded which). The origin of the receptors is a man younger than 30 who had mild COVID-19 (a few samples of this study predate the infection). Cell type and time point are not known.

This clonotype has a handful of counts. The chain combines TRBV5-1 with TRBJ2-1, with D possibly TRBD2 on 6 matching bases. This CDR3 comprises 14 residues. V lost 4 bases and J lost 7, with 15 bases in between. Germline-derived CDR1 and CDR2 are SGHRS and YFSETQ. CDR3 coding DNA: TGCGCCAGCAGCGCCGGGGGAAGTTGGAATGAGCAGTTCTTC. It yields the protein CASSAGGSWNEQFF.

In this sample, this clonotype turned up a few times. The chain combines TRBV12-3 or TRBV12-4 with TRBJ2-2, with D perhaps TRBD2 (6 bases). CDR3 size: 16 residues. The V end was cut by 5 bases, the J end by 4 bases, with 17 bases between. The CDR3 sequence: CASSPQPGGATGELFF. CDR3 nucleotide sequence: TGTGCCAGCAGTCCCCAACCCGGCGGGGCCACCGGGGAGCTGTTTTTT.

Written as DNA, the CDR3 is TGTGCCAGCAGTCACAGGGGGCCCTGGACCCAGTACTTC. Translating it yields CASSHRGPWTQYF. The chain links TRBV6-6 to TRBJ2-5; 9 nucleotides match TRBD1. CDR3 length: 13 residues. Germline CDR1 and CDR2: MNHNY and SVGAGI (reference sequence). V trimming: 5 bases; J trimming: 7 bases; junction bases outside the gene matches: 5.

The genes are TRBV27 and TRBJ2-7; D remains unclear. Trimming pared 4 bases from V and 2 bases from J, leaving 12 bases between. CDR1 MNHEY and CDR2 SMNVEV come from the germline V gene (reference sequence). The CDR3 extends over 14 amino acids. The CDR3: CASSSWAAPYEQYV. CDR3 DNA: TGTGCCAGCAGTTCCTGGGCGGCCCCCTACGAGCAGTACGTC.

The genes are TRBV12-3 or TRBV12-4 and TRBJ2-1; TRBD2 is a possible D gene (6 bases). The CDR3 length is 13 residues. Trimming pared 5 bases from V and 6 bases from J, leaving 11 bases between. The CDR3 DNA reads as TGTGCCAGCAGTATCCCGGGGGTCAATGAGCAGTTCTTC. It yields the protein CASSIPGVNEQFF.

The chain uses TRBV2 and TRBJ2-2; 8 nucleotides agree with TRBD1. This CDR3 has 18 amino acids. With 4 bases clipped from V and 1 base from J, the junction kept 11 bases outside the gene matches. Germline V gene lookup returns CDR1 SNHLY and CDR2 FYNNEI. CDR3 sequence: CASSGNRGYLKNTGELFF. The CDR3 DNA reads as TGTGCCAGCAGTGGAAACAGGGGGTATCTGAAGAACACCGGGGAGCTGTTTTTT.

Only a few counts were recorded for this clonotype. J is TRBJ1-1 and V is TRBV4-2; the match to TRBD1 covers 7 bases. Trimming cost V 1 base and J 6 bases; bases outside gene matches: 5. The germline V gene encodes CDR1 LGHNA and CDR2 YNFKEQ. The CDR3 spans 14 residues. CDR3 DNA: TGTGCCAGCAGCCAAGCAGGGGGTAATGCTGAAGCTTTCTTT. Amino acids: CASSQAGGNAEAFF.

This clonotype was found a few times. The V and J genes are TRBV27 and TRBJ1-1, with a possible D match to TRBD1 (6 bases). The V gene's germline CDR1 is MNHEY and CDR2 SMNVEV (reference sequence). The V end lost 8 bases, the J end lost 1 base, and 14 bases lay between the germline ends. The CDR3 length is 14 residues. The DNA for the CDR3 is TGTGCCAGCGGGAACAGGGTTGGGAACACTGAAGCTTTCTTT. This codes for CASGNRVGNTEAFF.

This chain uses TRBV7-2 with TRBJ2-1; the match to TRBD1 covers 8 bases. V shed 1 base, J shed 7 bases, and the junction held 3 bases outside the gene matches. Germline CDR1 reads SGHTA; CDR2 reads FQGNSA. The CDR3 is 14 amino acids. The CDR3 coding sequence is TGTGCCAGCAGCTTAGGGACAGGGAGGAATGAGCAGTTCTTC. Encoded protein: CASSLGTGRNEQFF.

The chain carries TRBV4-2 and TRBJ2-5, with D perhaps given as TRBD1 or TRBD2 (6 bases each). V was trimmed by 0 bases and J by 0 bases, leaving 11 bases between them. Germline assignment: CDR1 LGHNA and CDR2 YNFKEQ. The CDR3 runs 16 residues. CDR3 in DNA: TGTGCCAGCAGCCAAGATATCGGGGGCAACCAAGAGACCCAGTACTTC. Translated, it gives CASSQDIGGNQETQYF.

Many counts were recorded for this clonotype. V and J are TRBV4-1 and TRBJ2-3; 14 nucleotides align to TRBD2. V gave up 4 bases and J gave up 4 bases; unmatched junction bases: 7. CDR3 length: 17 residues. The V gene's germline CDR1 is MGHRA and CDR2 YSYEKL. The CDR3 nucleotides read TGCGCCAGCAGCCGTCGACTAGCGGGGGGGATCCCAGATACGCAGTATTTT. Translated: CASSRRLAGGIPDTQYF.

In this sample, this clonotype turned up many times. The chain couples TRBV5-1 to TRBJ2-3; no firm D call. The germline CDR1 and CDR2 sequences are SGHRS and YFSETQ. Trimming pared 0 bases from V and 2 bases from J, leaving 10 bases between. This CDR3 region has 15 residues. CDR3 sequence (DNA): TGCGCCAGCAGCTTGGCCGGAACAGCCACAGATACGCAGTATTTT. Translation: CASSLAGTATDTQYF.

This chain uses TRBV4-1 with TRBJ2-2; D is possibly TRBD2 (6 bases). The V gene's germline CDR1 is MGHRA and CDR2 YSYEKL. This CDR3 spans 16 amino acids. Trimming left V 4 bases short and J 0 bases short, with 12 bases between. CDR3: CASSRPGAPNTGELFF. The CDR3 coding sequence is TGCGCCAGCAGCCGGCCGGGAGCGCCGAACACCGGGGAGCTGTTTTTT.

This clonotype was detected only a few times. The chain's CDR3 is CSAQGLYTEAFF. In DNA, the CDR3 is TGCAGCGCTCAGGGTTTATACACTGAAGCTTTCTTT. This chain links TRBV29-1 with TRBJ1-1, with TRBD1 as a possible D gene (5 bases). The CDR3 totals 12 residues. Between the trimmed V and J ends, which lost 7 bases and 3 bases, there was a span of 12 bases. CDR1 and CDR2 (germline): SQVTM, ANQGSEA. The whole variable domain, remainder taken from reference TRBV29-1 and TRBJ1-1, is SAVISQKPSRDICQRGTSLTIQCQVDSQVTMMFWYRQQPGQSLTLIATANQGSEATYESGFVIDKFPISRPNLTFSTLTVSNMSPEDSSIYLCSAQGLYTEAFFGQGTRLTVV.

This clonotype occurred a few times. This chain uses TRBV6-6 with TRBJ1-1; TRBD1 agrees at 10 bases. Trimming removed 4 bases from V and 4 bases from J; junction bases left unmatched: 6. The CDR3 is made up of 15 amino acids. In germline, CDR1 is MNHNY, CDR2 SVGAGI (reference sequence). CDR3 residues: CASSSRQGAATEAFF. The CDR3 nucleotides read TGTGCCAGCAGTTCCCGACAGGGGGCTGCCACTGAAGCTTTCTTT.

This clonotype came up a few times. The chain is built from TRBV5-1 and TRBJ2-6, with 8 bases that match TRBD1. Losses at the gene ends were 4 bases for V and 2 bases for J; bases not matched to a gene: 8. The CDR3 has 17 amino acids. CDR1 is SGHRS and CDR2 is YFSETQ in the germline V gene. This CDR3 reads CASSPGQGPPGANVLTF. The CDR3 bases are TGCGCCAGCAGCCCCGGACAGGGTCCTCCTGGGGCCAACGTCCTGACTTTC.

This clonotype was seen only a few times. The V gene is TRBV6-5, the J gene TRBJ1-2; D may be TRBD1 (5 bases). V was cut by 0 bases and J by 3 bases, with 17 bases left in between. The germline V gene encodes CDR1 MNHEY and CDR2 SVGAGI. CDR3 length equals 17 residues. The CDR3 sequence: CASSYSLTRGAHYGYTF. The CDR3 bases are TGTGCCAGCAGTTACTCCCTAACAAGGGGCGCTCACTATGGCTACACCTTC.

This chain uses TRBV2 with TRBJ2-2; TRBD1 agrees at 10 bases. With V trimmed by 11 bases and J by 4 bases, 7 bases remained unmatched. Germline CDR1 SNHLY, CDR2 FYNNEI. The CDR3 has 14 residues. CDR3 loop: CAGKTGGLTGELFF. The CDR3 DNA follows: TGTGCCGGAAAGACAGGGGGCCTCACCGGGGAGCTGTTTTTT.

The chain has TRBV5-1 and TRBJ2-3, with no clear D. Germline V CDR1 and CDR2: SGHRS, YFSETQ. Trimming removed 0 bases from V and 3 bases from J, with 11 bases in between. The CDR3 totals 15 residues. The CDR3 nucleotides are TGCGCCAGCAGCTTGGCCTCCCTGAGGACAGATACGCAGTATTTT. As protein: CASSLASLRTDTQYF.

The genes are TRBV15 and TRBJ2-3; the D gene is possibly TRBD2 (7 bases). The CDR3 runs 16 residues. The germline CDR1 and CDR2 sequences are LNHNV and YYDKDF (reference sequence). V was cut by 0 bases and J by 3 bases, with 13 bases left in between. This CDR3 reads CATSREGGASTDTQYF. In DNA, the CDR3 is TGTGCCACCAGCAGAGAAGGGGGGGCTAGTACAGATACGCAGTATTTT.

The V call is TRBV10-2, the J call TRBJ2-1; perhaps TRBD2 as D (5 bases). The CDR3 totals 14 residues. The germline CDR1 and CDR2 sequences are WSHSY and SAAADI. V was shortened by 4 bases and J by 8 bases, with 15 bases between the two germline ends. CDR3 region: CASSVAGLTDEQFF. The CDR3 nucleotides read TGCGCCAGCAGTGTGGCAGGACTGACCGATGAGCAGTTCTTC.

This clonotype was seen only a few times. The chain uses TRBV20-1 and TRBJ1-2; possibly TRBD1 for D (5 bases). CDR3 length: 13 residues. V shed 4 bases and J shed 4 bases, with 13 bases lying between them. Per the germline V gene, CDR1 is DFQATT and CDR2 is SNEGSKA (reference sequence). CDR3 protein: CSAKINGGYGYTF. The CDR3 DNA sequence: TGCAGTGCTAAGATTAATGGGGGCTATGGCTACACCTTC.

V usage is TRBV20-1 and J usage is TRBJ2-5; D is unresolved. Germline CDR1 is DFQATT and CDR2 is SNEGSKA (reference sequence). The CDR3 sequence is 14 residues long. V lost 3 bases to trimming and J lost 5 bases, with 16 bases between them. The CDR3, as DNA: TGCAGTGCTAGGCATCTGGTGCGTGGGGAGACCCAGTACTTC. Translated: CSARHLVRGETQYF.